Listed here are 20 T cell receptor beta chains from one sample, sequenced in a study of T cells in Graves' hyperthyroidism and ophthalmopathy. Template material for amplifying TCR beta CDR3 regions consisted of RNA transcripts. TCR CDR3 regions were first amplified by RT-PCR with HTBI primers. TCRdb reprocessed the multiplex PCR reads with MiXCR, giving one entry per CDR3 protein. The table includes a few hundred thousand distinct CDR3 sequences, approximately 14% detected once. The sequencing sample was made of blood. The origin of the receptors is a woman aged 55-75 years with Graves' ophthalmopathy.

The gene calls are TRBV20-1 and TRBJ1-1; no firm D call. The germline V gene encodes CDR1 DFQATT and CDR2 SNEGSKA (reference sequence). The CDR3 contains 12 residues. V shed 5 bases and J shed 4 bases, with 11 bases lying between them. For the CDR3, the DNA is TGCAGTGCTGAGGAGGGTGTCACTGAAGCTTTCTTT. This encodes CSAEEGVTEAFF.

There are many counts of this clonotype. This sequence joins TRBV11-2 and TRBJ1-3, with D uncertain. CDR1 and CDR2 from the germline V gene are SGHAT and FQNNGV. The CDR3 extends over 16 amino acids. Between the trimmed V and J ends, which lost 5 bases and 0 bases, there was a span of 14 bases. DNA of the CDR3: TGTGCCAGCAGCCCACGACATTACCCCTCTGGAAACACCATATATTTT. Its protein is CASSPRHYPSGNTIYF.

This chain joins TRBV24-1 and TRBJ2-2, with 13 bases lining up with TRBD2. V was clipped by 1 base and J by 5 bases; unmatched bases: 3. Looked up from germline, CDR1 is KGHDR and CDR2 is SFDVKD. CDR3 length: 17 residues. Written as DNA, the CDR3 is TGTGCCACCAGTGATTTTGGGACTAGCGGGAATACCGGGGAGCTGTTTTTT. This translates into CATSDFGTSGNTGELFF.

The chain joins TRBV9 to TRBJ2-1, with D perhaps matching TRBD1 (5 bases). The CDR3 extends over 15 amino acids. The germline V gene has CDR1 SGDLS and CDR2 YYNGEE. With 3 bases removed from V and 2 bases from J, the gap between germline ends came to 12 bases. The CDR3: CASSEAGHPYNEQFF. DNA for the CDR3: TGTGCCAGCAGCGAGGCAGGACACCCCTACAATGAGCAGTTCTTC.

The chain combines TRBV12-3 or TRBV12-4 with TRBJ2-2; 12 nucleotides match TRBD2. V was pared by 3 bases and J by 5 bases, with 10 bases of the junction left unmatched. The length of the CDR3 is 18 residues. CDR3 region: CASSFWTSGIKGTGELFF. The CDR3 nucleotides are TGTGCCAGCAGTTTCTGGACTAGCGGGATTAAGGGGACCGGGGAGCTGTTTTTT.

This clonotype was counted once. Possible read error: a much larger clone is one base away. The CDR3: CASNLPAKNIQYF. CDR3 sequence (DNA): TGTGCCAGCAATTTGCCAGCCAAAAACATTCAGTACTTC. The chain links TRBV28 to TRBJ2-4, with D unclear. The CDR3 is 13 amino acids. Germline V CDR1 and CDR2: MDHEN, SYDVKM. V gave up 7 bases and J gave up 0 bases, with 7 bases separating them.

This clonotype has only a few counts. The genes are TRBV6-1 and TRBJ2-1; no firm D call. The germline gives CDR1 MNHNS, CDR2 SASEGT. V was trimmed by 9 bases and J by 1 base, leaving 13 bases between them. The CDR3 consists of 14 residues. CDR3 residues: CASNSGGSYNEQFF. As DNA, the CDR3 is TGTGCCAGTAATTCCGGTGGGTCCTACAATGAGCAGTTCTTC.

This clonotype turned up a few times. The chain carries TRBV28 and TRBJ2-7; D unresolved. The CDR3 sequence is 15 residues long. The V end was cut by 4 bases, the J end by 2 bases, with 15 bases between. CDR1 is MDHEN and CDR2 is SYDVKM in the germline V gene. This CDR3 reads CASSSLEIRPYEQYF. The CDR3 nucleotides are TGTGCCAGCAGTTCCCTAGAGATCAGGCCCTACGAGCAGTACTTC.

This clonotype was observed at least ten times. The V gene is TRBV7-9, the J gene TRBJ2-7; 7 nucleotides agree with TRBD1. Germline V gene data show CDR1 as SEHNR and CDR2 as FQNEAQ (reference sequence). This CDR3 comprises 13 residues. J lost 3 bases, V lost 3 bases, and 2 bases had no gene match. This CDR3 is CASSFGTVYEQYF. CDR3 sequence (DNA): TGTGCCAGCAGCTTTGGGACAGTCTACGAGCAGTACTTC.

This clonotype was counted ten times or more. The V call is TRBV20-1, the J call TRBJ2-2; D uncertain. V was cut by 3 bases and J by 1 base, with 9 bases left in between. CDR3 length: 14 amino acids. Germline-derived CDR1 and CDR2 are DFQATT and SNEGSKA (reference sequence). CDR3 amino acids: CSASDRQNTGELFF. In DNA, the CDR3 is TGCAGTGCTAGCGATAGACAGAACACCGGGGAGCTGTTTTTT.

There are many counts of this clonotype. The chain combines TRBV27 with TRBJ2-1; 7 nucleotides match TRBD2. V lost 6 bases, J lost 5 bases, and 7 bases stayed unmatched. The CDR3 is 14 residues long. Germline loops: CDR1 MNHEY, CDR2 SMNVEV (reference sequence). This CDR3 is CASRPGGANNEQFF. The CDR3, as DNA: TGTGCCAGCAGGCCGGGGGGAGCGAACAATGAGCAGTTCTTC.

This clonotype was seen repeatedly, ten times or more. The J gene is TRBJ2-3, the V gene TRBV9, with 10 positions matching TRBD2. CDR1 SGDLS and CDR2 YYNGEE come from the germline V gene. The V and J ends lost 3 bases and 6 bases, in that order; junction bases with no gene match: 10. CDR3 size: 16 residues. DNA of the CDR3: TGTGCCAGCAGCGCCTCCCTCGGACTAGCGGCCGATACGCAGTATTTT. Protein: CASSASLGLAADTQYF.

Many counts were recorded for this clonotype. As DNA, the CDR3 is TGCAGCGTTGAATCAACAGGAAACACCGGGGAGCTGTTTTTT. This translates into CSVESTGNTGELFF. The J gene is TRBJ2-2, the V gene TRBV29-1; weak D call: TRBD1 (5 bases). The V end was cut by 2 bases, the J end by 2 bases, with 9 bases between. Germline V lookup: CDR1 SQVTM, CDR2 ANQGSEA. CDR3 size: 14 residues.

Only a few counts were recorded for this clonotype. The chain couples TRBV7-9 to TRBJ2-3; 12 bases agree with TRBD2. This CDR3 region has 16 residues. The germline gives CDR1 SEHNR, CDR2 FQNEAQ (reference sequence). The V gene end was trimmed by 4 bases and the J gene end by 4 bases; junction bases not matched to a gene: 6. The CDR3 DNA reads TGTGCCAGCAGCTCGCCTAGCGGGAGGGCCGCAGATACGCAGTATTTT. As protein: CASSSPSGRAADTQYF.

As to this clonotype: Just one base apart from a much larger clone, this may be a read error. V and J are TRBV7-2 and TRBJ2-5; D gene uncertain. This CDR3 has 14 residues. Trimming took off 4 bases at V and 0 bases at J, with 9 bases between the two ends. Germline V gives CDR1 SGHTA, CDR2 FQGNSA. CDR3 protein: CASSSTVYQETQYF. CDR3 in DNA: TGTGCCAGCAGCTCCACAGTCTACCAAGAGACCCAGTACTTC.

The chain couples TRBV6-1 to TRBJ2-5; D is possibly TRBD1 (6 bases). CDR3 length: 14 residues. Trimming pared 5 bases from V and 6 bases from J, leaving 16 bases between. Germline V gives CDR1 MNHNS, CDR2 SASEGT. CDR3 in DNA: TGTGCCAGCAGTCCCGGACAGTCGAAGAAGACCCAGTACTTC. Protein: CASSPGQSKKTQYF.

The chain is built from TRBV20-1 and TRBJ1-2, with D perhaps TRBD1 (5 bases). CDR1 and CDR2 from the germline V gene are DFQATT and SNEGSKA (reference sequence). The CDR3 length is 14 residues. Trimming shortened V by 5 bases and J by 4 bases, and 17 bases separated the two germline ends. CDR3 residues: CSAPPKGPGYGYTF. The CDR3 coding sequence is TGCAGTGCTCCACCAAAGGGACCGGGCTATGGCTACACCTTC.

V and J are TRBV24-1 and TRBJ2-3, with 10 bases fitting TRBD1. Germline V gives CDR1 KGHDR, CDR2 SFDVKD. Trimming cost V 3 bases and J 4 bases; bases outside gene matches: 6. The CDR3 loop spans 16 amino acids. The CDR3, as DNA: TGTGCCACCAGTGATCCCCGGGACAGGGGTCCAGATACGCAGTATTTT. Residues: CATSDPRDRGPDTQYF.

Ten or more counts support this clonotype. The V call is TRBV7-2, the J call TRBJ1-6; 7 nucleotides align to TRBD1. With 5 bases clipped from V and 7 bases from J, the junction kept 8 bases outside the gene matches. CDR3 size: 15 residues. The V gene's germline CDR1 is SGHTA and CDR2 FQGNSA. CDR3 in DNA: TGTGCCAGCAGCCCCCAGACAGGGAACAATTCACCCCTCCACTTT. It codes for CASSPQTGNNSPLHF.

This clonotype was counted ten times or more. The genes are TRBV5-1 and TRBJ2-1, with TRBD2 identical over 8 bases. Germline trimming cut 4 bases from V and 9 bases from J; bases unmatched to any gene: 6. Germline loops: CDR1 SGHRS, CDR2 YFSETQ. This CDR3 has 13 residues. CDR3 sequence (DNA): TGCGCCAGCAGCGAAGCGGGGGCTGGTGAGCAGTTCTTC. This gives the protein CASSEAGAGEQFF.